The 22 T cell receptor beta chains given below trace back to one sample, sequenced in a study of breast tumors, draining lymph nodes, adjacent tissues. Breast cancer patients provided tissue from their axillary draining lymph nodes. TCRdb ran MiXCR on the multiplex PCR reads and lists one entry per CDR3 protein. This sample has nearly 200,000 distinct CDR3 sequences; around a third occur once, and the top ten carry around 4.5%. The sample taken for sequencing was axillary lymph node tissue. These receptors were obtained from a female donor with breast cancer. Some clones in this sample may be carry-over from other donors' samples.

The table lists this clonotype with many counts. The chain links TRBV7-8 to TRBJ2-3; tentatively, D is TRBD2 (5 bases). Germline V lookup: CDR1 SGHVS, CDR2 FQNEAQ. V shed 2 bases and J shed 4 bases, with 13 bases lying between them. The CDR3 loop spans 15 amino acids. The CDR3 DNA reads TGTGCCAGCAGCTTATCGGGGATGGACGCAGATACGCAGTATTTT. The encoded protein is CASSLSGMDADTQYF.

The chain uses TRBV27 and TRBJ2-7; D may be TRBD1 (5 bases). Germline V gene data show CDR1 as MNHEY and CDR2 as SMNVEV (reference sequence). The CDR3 extends over 13 amino acids. The V end was cut by 2 bases, the J end by 7 bases, with 12 bases between. Here the CDR3 reads CASSLKGQSEQYF. CDR3 in DNA: TGTGCCAGCAGTTTAAAGGGGCAGAGTGAGCAGTACTTC.

The sample holds many counts of this clonotype. The chain combines TRBV6-6 with TRBJ1-6; D perhaps matches TRBD1 (5 bases). V lost 0 bases, J lost 6 bases, and 6 bases lay in between. This CDR3 comprises 14 residues. Germline-derived CDR1 and CDR2 are MNHNY and SVGAGI (reference sequence). The CDR3 loop is CASSYSQVNSPLHF. The CDR3 nucleotides are TGTGCCAGCAGTTACTCACAGGTTAATTCACCCCTCCACTTT.

The chain combines TRBV10-3 with TRBJ1-2; TRBD1 agrees at 7 bases. Looked up from germline, CDR1 is ENHRY and CDR2 is SYGVKD. The trim removed 3 bases at V and 4 bases at J, leaving 8 bases unmatched. There are 15 residues in the CDR3. The CDR3 coding sequence is TGTGCCATCAGTGACCAATTGACAGGGCTCTATGGCTACACCTTC. It is translated as CAISDQLTGLYGYTF.

In this sample, this clonotype turned up many times. This rearrangement joins TRBV6-2 or TRBV6-3 to TRBJ2-7; 9 bases are a match to TRBD2. V dropped 6 bases and J dropped 3; count of bases not matched to a gene: 6. The length of the CDR3 is 14 residues. Germline V gene data show CDR1 as MNHEY and CDR2 as SVGEGT. The CDR3: CASSRLADLYEQYF. CDR3 bases: TGTGCCAGCAGCCGACTAGCGGACCTCTACGAGCAGTACTTC.

The genes are TRBV4-1 and TRBJ1-5, with D tentatively TRBD1 (5 bases). The germline CDR1 and CDR2 sequences are MGHRA and YSYEKL. The CDR3 is made up of 13 amino acids. Trimming removed 0 bases from V and 7 bases from J, with 7 bases in between. The CDR3: CASSQDWGQPQHF. For the CDR3, the DNA is TGCGCCAGCAGCCAAGATTGGGGGCAGCCCCAGCATTTT.

This clonotype was counted many times. The chain couples TRBV5-1 to TRBJ2-1, with D unclear. This CDR3 has 11 residues. Trimming stripped 6 bases from V and 11 bases from J, with 12 bases between. Germline lookup yields CDR1 SGHRS and CDR2 YFSETQ. The CDR3 region is CASNSPSQQFF. Here the CDR3 DNA reads TGCGCCAGCAACAGCCCCAGTCAGCAGTTCTTC.

This clonotype appeared many times. The chain uses TRBV5-8 and TRBJ1-6, with 7 bases matching TRBD1. The germline CDR1 and CDR2 sequences are SGHTS and YDEGEE. CDR3 size: 15 residues. The junction had 6 bases not matched to a gene; V was cut back by 2 bases and J by 7 bases. The CDR3 DNA sequence: TGTGCCAGCAGCTTTACAGGGGACTCAAATTCACCCCTCCACTTT. As protein: CASSFTGDSNSPLHF.

This clonotype was found once. This may arise from a read error, as a much more abundant clone is one base away. CDR3 protein: CASSLGTGGGCGYTF. The CDR3 region has the DNA TGTGCCAGCAGTTTGGGGACAGGGGGCGGCTGTGGCTACACCTTC. The chain combines TRBV6-5 with TRBJ1-2; 12 bases fit TRBD1. The germline CDR1 and CDR2 sequences are MNHEY and SVGAGI. This CDR3 is 15 amino acids long. V dropped 4 bases and J dropped 7; count of bases not matched to a gene: 7.

The chain joins TRBV28 to TRBJ1-1; TRBD1 agrees at 9 bases. The germline V gene encodes CDR1 MDHEN and CDR2 SYDVKM. The CDR3 is made up of 14 amino acids. V was pared by 6 bases and J by 5 bases, with 7 bases of the junction left unmatched. CDR3 amino acids: CASRYRGHGTEAFF. CDR3 nucleotide sequence: TGTGCCAGCAGGTACAGGGGGCATGGGACTGAAGCTTTCTTT.

The table lists this clonotype with a few counts. V and J are TRBV10-1 and TRBJ2-1; D possibly uses TRBD1 or TRBD2 (5 bases each). This CDR3 is 14 amino acids long. The germline gives CDR1 WNHNN, CDR2 SYGVQD (reference sequence). Trimming cost V 8 bases and J 5 bases, with 16 bases left between them. The CDR3 is CASGPSRGHNEQFF. The CDR3 nucleotides are TGCGCCAGCGGCCCAAGCCGGGGACACAATGAGCAGTTCTTC.

Ten or more counts support this clonotype. V gene TRBV7-3 combines with J gene TRBJ2-3, with D uncertain. CDR3 length: 14 amino acids. Between the trimmed V and J ends, which lost 0 bases and 2 bases, there was a span of 6 bases. CDR1 SGHTA and CDR2 FQGTGA come from the germline V gene. The CDR3 is CASSLTTSTDTQYF. In DNA form, the CDR3 reads TGTGCCAGCAGCTTAACCACCTCCACAGATACGCAGTATTTT.

Judged by abundance, this clonotype is medium-sized. The chain employs TRBV15 and TRBJ1-6; D not certain. The germline V and J ends were trimmed by 0 bases and 7 bases, with 1 base remaining between them. Germline CDR1 and CDR2: LNHNV and YYDKDF (reference sequence). The CDR3 runs to 12 residues. The CDR3 sequence: CATSRENSPLHF. The CDR3 nucleotides read TGTGCCACCAGCAGAGAGAATTCACCCCTCCACTTT.

On this clonotype itself: A much larger clone differs by one base, so this may be a read error. The chain links TRBV7-2 to TRBJ1-2; unclear D gene. The CDR3 is 15 amino acids. Looked up from germline, CDR1 is SGHTA and CDR2 is FQGNSA. CDR3 sequence reads: CASNFELGVDYGYPF. The CDR3 region has the DNA TGTGCCAGCAATTTCGAATTGGGTGTCGACTATGGCTACCCCTTC.

This clonotype appeared many times. This sequence joins TRBV5-8 and TRBJ1-2; D remains ambiguous. The V end was cut by 2 bases, the J end by 5 bases, with 7 bases between. Germline loops: CDR1 SGHTS, CDR2 YDEGEE. The CDR3 is 12 amino acids. CDR3 in DNA: TGTGCCAGCAGCTTTGGACGGTATGGCTACACCTTC. Translated, it gives CASSFGRYGYTF.

This clonotype was counted ten times or more. CDR3 protein: CSANDAGGTQETQYF. The CDR3 DNA reads TGCAGTGCTAATGACGCGGGAGGAACCCAAGAGACCCAGTACTTC. This chain uses TRBV20-1 with TRBJ2-5, with TRBD2 identical over 8 bases. This CDR3 spans 15 amino acids. V was pared by 4 bases and J by 1 base, with 8 bases of the junction left unmatched. CDR1 is DFQATT, CDR2 SNEGSKA, per germline (reference sequence).

This clonotype showed up just a few times. This chain links TRBV28 with TRBJ2-1; D ambiguous. V was shortened by 3 bases and J by 2 bases, with 11 bases between the two germline ends. The CDR3 runs to 15 residues. Germline V CDR1 and CDR2: MDHEN, SYDVKM. The CDR3 nucleotides are TGTGCCAGCAGTTTCCGATTTCCTCCCTACAATGAGCAGTTCTTC. It translates to CASSFRFPPYNEQFF.

This clonotype has only a few counts. A single base separates this from a much larger clone, so it may be a read error. V gene TRBV20-1 combines with J gene TRBJ2-7; D not certain. CDR1 and CDR2 (germline): DFQATT, SNEGSKA (reference sequence). This CDR3 region has 13 residues. As DNA, the CDR3 is TGCAGTGCTAGAGTGCCCCTCTCCTACGCGCAGTACTTC. This translates into CSARVPLSYAQYF.

This clonotype was seen more than once but under ten times. This may arise from a read error, as a much more abundant clone is one base away. As the CDR3 is not closed by the conserved phenylalanine or tryptophan, this likely results from a read error. V and J are TRBV7-8 and TRBJ1-2; no definite D call. V lost 6 bases to trimming and J lost 4 bases, with 15 bases between them. Germline assignment: CDR1 SGHVS and CDR2 FQNEAQ. The CDR3 is 14 amino acids. The CDR3 bases are TGTGCCAGCAGAATACCCGGGAAGTCCTATGGCTACACCCTC. Protein product: CASRIPGKSYGYTL.

This clonotype was recorded a few times. One end of the junction fails to match germline, which may point to a read error. The chain employs TRBV6-5 and TRBJ2-7, with 13 bases lining up with TRBD2. The CDR3 runs to 18 residues. The germline gives CDR1 MNHEY, CDR2 SVGAGI. The chain's CDR3 is CASSHSIRGTSGAYEQYF. DNA for the CDR3: TGTGCCAGCAGTCACTCGATACGGGGGACTAGCGGGGCCTACGAGCAGTACTTC.

This clonotype was seen repeatedly, ten times or more. The J gene is TRBJ2-1, the V gene TRBV10-3, with 8 bases matching TRBD2. In germline, CDR1 is ENHRY, CDR2 SYGVKD. The CDR3 spans 14 residues. After removal of 7 bases from V and 7 bases from J, the junction contained 9 bases not matched to a gene. The chain's CDR3 is CAIKRGLVLNEQFF. CDR3 bases: TGTGCCATCAAAAGGGGACTAGTCCTGAATGAGCAGTTCTTC.

A note on this clonotype: A much larger clone sits a single nucleotide away, making a read error possible. The rearrangement uses TRBV25-1 and TRBJ2-5; 10 bases fit TRBD2. J was trimmed by 9 bases and V by 2 bases; bases with no gene match: 9. The CDR3 has 15 amino acids. Germline V gene data show CDR1 as MGHDK and CDR2 as SYGVNS. CDR3 DNA: TGTGCCAGCAGTGAAGGTGGGACTAGCGAGGAGGCCCAGTACTTC. Protein sequence: CASSEGGTSEEAQYF.